This TCR beta chain appears in the sequencing data of a study of post-analysis software for immune sequencing data. Across the whole study: The disease courses spanned relapsing-remitting, secondary progressive and progressive-relapsing forms of multiple sclerosis.

Study conclusions and caveats: Elevated frequency relative to controls characterized four or five TRBV segments in patients, TRBV5-6, TRBV5-1 and TRBV20-1 among them.

Regarding this clonotype: Antigen specificity is unknown.

Included in the TCR beta cDNA libraries were unique molecular identifiers. TCRdb independently ran MiXCR on the PCR reads; one entry per CDR3 protein. The data hold just over 250,000 distinct CDR3 sequences, with 36% observed a single time. The CDR3 has 15 amino acids. CDR1 and CDR2 (germline): PRHDT, FYEKMQ (reference sequence). V dropped 1 base and J dropped 0 bases, with 8 bases sitting between them. This clonotype was obtained from a girl aged 5-17 years with multiple sclerosis. Sequenced material: blood. The V gene is TRBV13, the J gene TRBJ2-3; D may be TRBD2 (5 bases). CDR3 DNA: TGTGCCAGCAGCTTAGACGGGAAAAGCACAGATACGCAGTATTTT. This codes for CASSLDGKSTDTQYF.